This T cell receptor (beta chain) stems from a study of cytomegalovirus exposure and HLA in healthy donors. Both 60 Vbeta primers and 13 Jbeta primers went into the PCR. Generated by immunoSEQ multiplex PCR, the TCRdb table keeps only in-frame clones and is missing some. The table includes roughly 200,000 clones, 60% to 80% detected once. Germline V gene data show CDR1 as SGHNT and CDR2 as YYREEE (reference sequence). CDR3 length equals 14 residues. The V end was cut by 2 bases, the J end by 6 bases, with 14 bases between. V is TRBV5-4 and J is TRBJ1-1, with D unresolved. The origin of this receptor is a man in his sixties in good health and CMV-seronegative. The material sequenced was PBMCs. CDR3 in amino acids: CASSFFRDSAEAFF. CDR3 sequence (DNA): TGTGCCAGCAGCTTTTTCCGGGATAGCGCTGAAGCTTTCTTT.